This TCR beta chain is from a study of OX40 agonist ivuxolimab in advanced cancers. Sequencing used immunoSEQ multiplex PCR; TCRdb keeps in-frame clones, though not all of them. The sample carries more than 35,000 clones, 80% recorded once. Overall study results and limits: There was clonal expansion of CD4+ and CD8+ blood T cells by week 6 at 0.1 to 3.0 mg/kg.

The CDR3 spans 16 residues. The V and J ends lost 4 bases and 5 bases respectively, with 17 bases between them. Germline V CDR1 and CDR2: WSHSY, SAAADI. A word on this clone: Its specificity is not known.

The chain couples TRBV10-2 to TRBJ2-2, with D possibly TRBD2 on 6 matching bases. Sequences were derived from CD4+ or CD8+ T cells sorted from blood, sampled in a trial of the OX40 agonist ivuxolimab. The sequence was obtained from an adult with an advanced solid tumor such as melanoma, head and neck, liver or kidney cancer. CDR3 nucleotide sequence: TGCGCCAGCAGTGGGTCTCCGGGAGATTATACCGGGGAGCTGTTTTTT. Protein: CASSGSPGDYTGELFF.